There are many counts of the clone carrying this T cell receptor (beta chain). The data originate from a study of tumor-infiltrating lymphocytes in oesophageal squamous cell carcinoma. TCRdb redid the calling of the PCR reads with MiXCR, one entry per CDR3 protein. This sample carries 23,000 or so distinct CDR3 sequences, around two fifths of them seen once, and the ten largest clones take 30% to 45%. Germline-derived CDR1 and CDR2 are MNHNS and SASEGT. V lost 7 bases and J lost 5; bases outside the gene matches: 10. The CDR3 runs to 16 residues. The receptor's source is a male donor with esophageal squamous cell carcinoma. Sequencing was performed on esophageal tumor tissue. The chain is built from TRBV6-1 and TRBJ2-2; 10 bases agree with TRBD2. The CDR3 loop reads CASTRSGGAGTGELFF. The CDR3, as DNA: TGTGCCAGCACCAGAAGCGGGGGGGCCGGGACCGGGGAGCTGTTTTTT.